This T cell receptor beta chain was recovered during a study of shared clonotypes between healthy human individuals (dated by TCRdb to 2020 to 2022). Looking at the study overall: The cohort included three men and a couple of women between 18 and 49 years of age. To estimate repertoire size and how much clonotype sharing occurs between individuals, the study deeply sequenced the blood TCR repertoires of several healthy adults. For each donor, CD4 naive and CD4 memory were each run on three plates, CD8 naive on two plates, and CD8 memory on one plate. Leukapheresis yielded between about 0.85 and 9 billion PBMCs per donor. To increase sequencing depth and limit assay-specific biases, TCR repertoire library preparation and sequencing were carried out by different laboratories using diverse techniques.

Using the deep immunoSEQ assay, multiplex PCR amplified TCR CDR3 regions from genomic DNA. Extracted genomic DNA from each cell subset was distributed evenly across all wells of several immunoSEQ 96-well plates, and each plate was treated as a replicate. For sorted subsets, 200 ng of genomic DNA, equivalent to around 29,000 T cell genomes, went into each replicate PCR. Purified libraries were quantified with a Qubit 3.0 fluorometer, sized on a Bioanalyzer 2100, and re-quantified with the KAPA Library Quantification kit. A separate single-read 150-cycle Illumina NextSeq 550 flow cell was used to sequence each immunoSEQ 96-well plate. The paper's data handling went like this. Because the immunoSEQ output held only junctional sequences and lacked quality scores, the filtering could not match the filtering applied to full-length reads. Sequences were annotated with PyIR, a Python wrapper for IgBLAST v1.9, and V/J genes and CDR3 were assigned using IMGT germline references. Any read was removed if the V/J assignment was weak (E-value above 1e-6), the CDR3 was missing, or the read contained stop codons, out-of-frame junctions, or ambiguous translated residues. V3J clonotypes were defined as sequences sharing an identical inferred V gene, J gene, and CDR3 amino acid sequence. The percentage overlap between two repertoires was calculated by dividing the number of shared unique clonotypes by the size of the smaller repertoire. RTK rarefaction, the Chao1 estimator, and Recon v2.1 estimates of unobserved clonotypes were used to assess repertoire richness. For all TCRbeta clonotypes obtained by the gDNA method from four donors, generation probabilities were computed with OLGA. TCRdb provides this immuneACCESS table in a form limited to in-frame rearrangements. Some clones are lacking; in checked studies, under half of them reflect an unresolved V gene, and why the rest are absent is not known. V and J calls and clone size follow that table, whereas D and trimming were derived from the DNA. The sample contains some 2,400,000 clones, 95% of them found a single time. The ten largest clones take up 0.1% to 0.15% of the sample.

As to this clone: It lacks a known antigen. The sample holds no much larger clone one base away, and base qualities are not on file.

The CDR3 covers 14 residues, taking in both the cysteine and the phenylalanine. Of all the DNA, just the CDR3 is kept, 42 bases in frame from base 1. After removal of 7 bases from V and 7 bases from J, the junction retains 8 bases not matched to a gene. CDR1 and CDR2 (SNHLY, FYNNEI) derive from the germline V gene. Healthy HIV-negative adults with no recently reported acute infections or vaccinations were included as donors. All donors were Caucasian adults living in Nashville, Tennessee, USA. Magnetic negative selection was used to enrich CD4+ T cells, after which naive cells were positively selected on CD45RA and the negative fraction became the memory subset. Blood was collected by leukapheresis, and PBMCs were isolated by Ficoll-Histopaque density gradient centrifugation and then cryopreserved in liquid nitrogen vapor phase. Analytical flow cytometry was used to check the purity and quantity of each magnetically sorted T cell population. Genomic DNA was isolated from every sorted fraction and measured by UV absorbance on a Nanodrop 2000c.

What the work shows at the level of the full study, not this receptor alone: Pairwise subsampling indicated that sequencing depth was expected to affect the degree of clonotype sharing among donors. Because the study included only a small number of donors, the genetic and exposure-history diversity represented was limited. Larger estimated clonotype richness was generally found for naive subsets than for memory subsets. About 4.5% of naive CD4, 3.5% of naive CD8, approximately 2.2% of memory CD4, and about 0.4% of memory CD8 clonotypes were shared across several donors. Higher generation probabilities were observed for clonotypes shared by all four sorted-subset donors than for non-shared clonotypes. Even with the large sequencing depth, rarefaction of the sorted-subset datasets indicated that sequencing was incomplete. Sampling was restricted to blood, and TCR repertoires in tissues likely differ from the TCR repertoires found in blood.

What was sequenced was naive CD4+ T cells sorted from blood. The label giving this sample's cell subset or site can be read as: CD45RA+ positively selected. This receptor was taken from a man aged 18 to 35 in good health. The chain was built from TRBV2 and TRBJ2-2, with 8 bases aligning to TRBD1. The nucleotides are TGTGCCAGCAATCTGCAGGGGGCCGGCGGGGAGCTGTTTTTT. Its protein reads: CASNLQGAGGELFF. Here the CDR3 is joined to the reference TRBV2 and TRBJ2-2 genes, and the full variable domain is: EPEVTQTPSHQVTQMGQEVILRCVPISNHLYFYWYRQILGQKVEFLVSFYNNEISEKSEIFDDQFSVERPDGSNFTLKIRSTKLEDSAMYFCASNLQGAGGELFFGEGSRLTVL.